Presented here are 2 T cell receptor beta chains from one specimen sequenced in a study of Graves' ophthalmopathy and Graves' hyperthyroidism. Amplification of TCR beta CDR3 regions used RNA transcripts. In the first round, RT-PCR was carried out with HTBI primers, and a multiplex PCR formed the second round. In TCRdb, the multiplex PCR reads were re-called with MiXCR into one record per CDR3 protein. The sample includes some 350,000 distinct CDR3 sequences, about 18% seen only once; the top ten take 2.4%. Sequencing was carried out using peripheral blood. These receptors came from an adult woman with stable Graves' hyperthyroidism.

At least ten counts were recorded for this clonotype. The chain has TRBV28 and TRBJ2-6; D is uncertain. This CDR3 spans 18 amino acids. Germline V gene lookup returns CDR1 MDHEN and CDR2 SYDVKM. Trimming shortened V by 4 bases and J by 0 bases, and 16 bases separated the two germline ends. CDR3 protein: CASSSWALGISGANVLTF. The CDR3 coding sequence is TGTGCCAGCAGTTCCTGGGCGTTGGGCATCTCTGGGGCCAACGTCCTGACTTTC.

This clonotype was picked up a small number of times. The junction differs from germline at one of its ends, possibly a read error. The chain recombines TRBV11-2 with TRBJ2-2, with D perhaps matching TRBD2 (5 bases). The CDR3 is 12 residues long. From germline, CDR1 is SGHAT and CDR2 FQNNGV. CDR3 amino acids: CASSLFSGELCF. The CDR3 DNA sequence: TGTGCCAGCAGCTTATTTTCCGGGGAGCTGTGTTTT. The whole variable domain, filled in from reference TRBV11-2 and TRBJ2-2, reads EAGVAQSPRYKIIEKRQSVAFWCNPISGHATLYWYQQILGQGPKLLIQFQNNGVVDDSQLPKDRFSAERLKGVDSTLKIQPAKLEDSAVYLCASSLFSGELCFGEGSRLTVL.